Each of the 4 T cell receptor beta chains below was sequenced from the same sample in a study of control samples from healthy donors and cancer patients. TCRdb's copy holds only in-frame clones and misses some; the assay was immunoSEQ multiplex PCR. The data hold about 75,000 clones, with approximately 84% observed a single time. Input material: blood. The receptors were sampled from a man aged 45-65 years in good health.

The V call is TRBV7-9, the J call TRBJ2-3; 9 bases agree with TRBD1. The trim removed 4 bases at V and 2 bases at J, leaving 13 bases unmatched. Germline V CDR1 and CDR2: SEHNR, FQNEAQ (reference sequence). The CDR3 length is 18 residues. Written as DNA, the CDR3 is TGTGCCAGCAGCTCAAGTCGGACAGGGGAAAAGGACACAGATACGCAGTATTTT. Translating gives CASSSSRTGEKDTDTQYF.

This chain uses TRBV2 with TRBJ1-2; D is unresolved. Germline V gene sequence: CDR1 SNHLY, CDR2 FYNNEI. This CDR3 contains 13 residues. Trimming removed 5 bases from V and 5 bases from J, with 12 bases in between. The chain's CDR3 is CASSRREEYGYTF. CDR3 in DNA: TGTGCCAGCAGTCGGAGGGAAGAATATGGCTACACCTTC.

This chain joins TRBV30 and TRBJ2-2; unclear D gene. The germline V gene encodes CDR1 GTSNPN and CDR2 SVGIG (reference sequence). The CDR3 is 15 residues long. V was pared by 3 bases and J by 0 bases, with 11 bases between. The CDR3 is CAWRLDGSNTGELFF. DNA for the CDR3: TGTGCCTGGAGACTGGACGGATCGAACACCGGGGAGCTGTTTTTT.

Comments on this clone: Other DNA sequences within the sample encode an identical CDR3. The chain is built from TRBV4-2 and TRBJ2-7, with no clear D. The ends were cut back, 4 bases at V and 4 bases at J, with 14 bases in the middle. The CDR3 runs 14 residues. Germline-derived CDR1 and CDR2 are LGHNA and YNFKEQ. In DNA, the CDR3 is TGTGCCAGCAGCCCTCGGGCGGAAGCTTACGAGCAGTACTTC. It codes for CASSPRAEAYEQYF.